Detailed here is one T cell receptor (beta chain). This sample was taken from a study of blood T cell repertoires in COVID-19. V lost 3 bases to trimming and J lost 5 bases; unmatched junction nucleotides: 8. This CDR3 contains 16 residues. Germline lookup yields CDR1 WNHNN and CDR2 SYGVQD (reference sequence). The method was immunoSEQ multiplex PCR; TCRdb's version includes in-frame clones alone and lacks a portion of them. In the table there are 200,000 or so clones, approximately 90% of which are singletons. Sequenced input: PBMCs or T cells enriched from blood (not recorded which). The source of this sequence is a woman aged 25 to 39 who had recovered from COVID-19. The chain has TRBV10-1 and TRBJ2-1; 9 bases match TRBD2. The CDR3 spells CASSDFAGGLHNEQFF. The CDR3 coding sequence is TGCGCCAGCAGTGATTTTGCGGGGGGGCTTCACAATGAGCAGTTCTTC.